These 9 T cell receptor beta chains were sequenced from one sample in a study of molecular identifiers for immune sequencing clone quantification. TCRdb fed the PCR reads into MiXCR, producing one record per CDR3 protein. The data contain approximately 97,000 distinct CDR3 sequences, under 40% of them singletons. Material for sequencing was naive CD8+ T cells from blood, with Jurkat cell RNA spiked in. Subset denoted: FACS-sorted CD8+CD4-CCR7+CD45RA+ naive T cells. These receptors all come from a human donor in good health. Some libraries in this study had Jurkat cell RNA spiked in.

This clonotype has only a few counts. The chain combines TRBV28 with TRBJ2-1, with TRBD2 matching 11 bases. The junction had 11 bases not matched to a gene; V was cut back by 2 bases and J by 14 bases. CDR3 length: 15 amino acids. Per the germline V gene, CDR1 is MDHEN and CDR2 is SYDVKM. The CDR3 protein is CASSLLGTSGGVEFF. Written as DNA, the CDR3 is TGTGCCAGCAGTTTACTTGGGACTAGCGGTGGGGTGGAGTTCTTC.

Notes on this clonotype: A much larger clone lies a single base off, so this may be a read error. Because the CDR3 is missing its conserved closing phenylalanine or tryptophan, this is likely a read error. The chain carries TRBV29-1 and TRBJ2-7; a weak D match, TRBD1 (6 bases). Trimming took off 7 bases at V and 6 bases at J, with 16 bases between the two ends. This CDR3 is built from 12 residues. Per the germline V gene, CDR1 is SQVTM and CDR2 is ANQGSEA. The CDR3, as DNA: TGCAGCGCAGCAGGGGTACGCGCCGAGCAGTACATC. Its translation: CSAAGVRAEQYI.

Concerning this clonotype itself: This CDR3 fails to terminate in the conserved phenylalanine or tryptophan, so it likely reflects a read error. The chain carries TRBV6-6 and TRBJ2-6, with D uncertain. The germline CDR1 and CDR2 sequences are MNHNY and SVGAGI (reference sequence). The ends were cut back, 5 bases at V and 2 bases at J, with 4 bases in the middle. The CDR3 consists of 13 residues. CDR3 nucleotide sequence: TGTGCCAGCAGTCCCCCTGGGGCCAACGTCCTGACTTAC. Translated: CASSPPGANVLTY.

Comments on this clonotype: The missing conserved phenylalanine or tryptophan at the end of this CDR3 makes a read error likely. The J gene is TRBJ2-7, the V gene TRBV7-2, with 9 nucleotides matching TRBD2. Germline V gene lookup returns CDR1 SGHTA and CDR2 FQGNSA. V shed 5 bases, J shed 6 bases, and the junction held 11 bases outside the gene matches. The CDR3 is made up of 15 amino acids. CDR3 in amino acids: CASSQLSGRPFEQYY. The CDR3 nucleotides are TGTGCCAGCAGCCAACTAAGCGGGAGGCCCTTCGAGCAGTACTAC.

The gene calls are TRBV27 and TRBJ2-7; 7 positions agree with TRBD2. J was trimmed by 5 bases and V by 8 bases; bases with no gene match: 15. The germline V gene has CDR1 MNHEY and CDR2 SMNVEV (reference sequence). The CDR3 contains 15 residues. DNA for the CDR3: TGTGCCAGCGGCTCTACCCGGGACTATGGCAACGAGCAGTACTTC. Translated: CASGSTRDYGNEQYF.

The CDR3 region has the DNA TGTGCCAGCAGCCCGCCTAAGGGGCTAGCCAAAAACATTCAGTACTTC. Encoded protein: CASSPPKGLAKNIQYF. V usage is TRBV7-9 and J usage is TRBJ2-4; D is possibly TRBD1 (5 bases). CDR1 is SEHNR, CDR2 FQNEAQ, per germline (reference sequence). The CDR3 spans 16 residues. Trimming stripped 5 bases from V and 0 bases from J, with 14 bases between. Together with reference TRBV7-9 and TRBJ2-4, the CDR3 gives the full variable domain: DTGVSQNPRHKITKRGQNVTFRCDPISEHNRLYWYRQTLGQGPEFLTYFQNEAQLEKSRLLSDRFSAERPKGSFSTLEIQRTEQGDSAMYLCASSPPKGLAKNIQYFGAGTRLSVL.

The gene calls are TRBV11-1 and TRBJ2-2, with D uncertain. CDR3 size: 15 residues. Germline CDR1 SGHAT, CDR2 FQDESV (reference sequence). V was pared by 3 bases and J by 0 bases, with 8 bases between. The CDR3 protein is CASSFILTNTGELFF. The CDR3 nucleotides read TGTGCCAGCAGCTTTATTTTAACGAACACCGGGGAGCTGTTTTTT. The full variable domain, in which reference TRBV11-1 and TRBJ2-2 provide the parts outside the CDR3, is EAEVAQSPRYKITEKSQAVAFWCDPISGHATLYWYRQILGQGPELLVQFQDESVVDDSQLPKDRFSAERLKGVDSTLKIQPAELGDSAMYLCASSFILTNTGELFFGEGSRLTVL.

This clonotype appeared a few times. J is TRBJ2-7 and V is TRBV7-8; tentatively, D is TRBD1 (5 bases). The length of the CDR3 is 16 residues. Germline V CDR1 and CDR2: SGHVS, FQNEAQ. The V gene lost 2 bases and the J gene lost 0 bases, with 14 bases spanning the gap. CDR3 coding DNA: TGTGCCAGCAGCTTACCGACAGTAACCTCCTCCTACGAGCAGTACTTC. Protein product: CASSLPTVTSSYEQYF. The full variable domain, its missing parts supplied by reference TRBV7-8 and TRBJ2-7, is GAGVSQSPRYKVAKRGQDVALRCDPISGHVSLFWYQQALGQGPEFLTYFQNEAQLDKSGLPSDRFFAERPEGSVSTLKIQRTQQEDSAVYLCASSLPTVTSSYEQYFGPGTRLTVT.

This clonotype showed up just a few times. The genes are TRBV27 and TRBJ2-5; D perhaps matches TRBD1 (5 bases). The CDR3 extends over 16 amino acids. The V gene lost 0 bases and the J gene lost 4 bases, with 15 bases spanning the gap. CDR1 and CDR2 (germline): MNHEY, SMNVEV (reference sequence). In DNA form, the CDR3 reads TGTGCCAGCAGTTTATCGCCTACAGGATTAGGAGAGACCCAGTACTTC. Translated, it gives CASSLSPTGLGETQYF.